The 10 T cell receptor beta chains given below trace back to one sample, sequenced in a study of cytotoxic CD8 clonotypes in ibrutinib-treated CLL. The table came from immunoSEQ multiplex PCR; TCRdb's copy has only in-frame clones and leaves some out. Here the sample spans about 16,000 clones, 68% being singletons. Sequencing used PBMCs, obtained before ibrutinib treatment. These TCRs come from a human donor with chronic lymphocytic leukemia.

The sample holds one count of this clone. The rearrangement links TRBV25-1 to TRBJ2-5, with D perhaps matching TRBD1 (6 bases). The CDR3 length is 14 residues. V lost 5 bases, J lost 3 bases, and 13 bases lay in between. Germline CDR1 reads MGHDK; CDR2 reads SYGVNS. CDR3 DNA: TGTGCCAGCAGTACTCGGACAGTAGAAGAGACCCAGTACTTC. Translated, it gives CASSTRTVEETQYF.

In its sample, this clone was seen a few times. J is TRBJ1-2 and V is TRBV29-1; a possible D gene is TRBD1 (5 bases). The germline V and J ends were trimmed by 4 bases and 0 bases, with 6 bases remaining between them. The CDR3 has 12 amino acids. Germline V gene sequence: CDR1 SQVTM, CDR2 ANQGSEA. CDR3 nucleotides: TGCAGCGTTGGACAGTCTAACTATGGCTACACCTTC. Translating it yields CSVGQSNYGYTF.

This clone was seen more than once but under ten times. The chain has TRBV5-1 and TRBJ2-5; 8 nucleotides match TRBD2. The CDR3 consists of 15 residues. Per the germline V gene, CDR1 is SGHRS and CDR2 is YFSETQ. J was trimmed by 5 bases and V by 0 bases; bases with no gene match: 6. DNA of the CDR3: TGCGCCAGCAGCTTGGTCGGGGGGGGCCGTGAGACCCAGTACTTC. This translates into CASSLVGGGRETQYF.

The chain couples TRBV7-6 to TRBJ1-2; 7 bases match TRBD1. Germline V CDR1 and CDR2: SGHVS, FNYEAQ. The length of the CDR3 is 13 residues. V shed 3 bases and J 8 bases; nucleotides not matched to a gene: 6. CDR3 amino acids: CASSFSGGLGYTF. CDR3 bases: TGTGCCAGCAGCTTCTCAGGGGGATTAGGCTACACCTTC.

The chain has TRBV14 and TRBJ2-2, with 8 positions matching TRBD2. CDR3 length: 17 residues. Losses at the gene ends were 1 base for V and 6 bases for J; bases not matched to a gene: 10. The V gene's germline CDR1 is SGHDN and CDR2 FVKESK. The CDR3 nucleotides read TGTGCCAGCAGCCAAGGATCTGCGGGGGGATTAGCCGGGGAGCTGTTTTTT. Translation gives CASSQGSAGGLAGELFF.

This clone was observed a single time. V usage is TRBV15 and J usage is TRBJ2-5; 14 nucleotides line up with TRBD2. The V gene end was trimmed by 5 bases and the J gene end by 2 bases; junction bases not matched to a gene: 10. CDR3 size: 18 residues. The germline CDR1 and CDR2 sequences are LNHNV and YYDKDF (reference sequence). The CDR3 reads CATSAPGTSGGGQETQYF. In DNA, the CDR3 is TGTGCCACCAGCGCCCCCGGGACTAGCGGGGGAGGACAAGAGACCCAGTACTTC.

This clone was observed a handful of times. V is TRBV6-1 and J is TRBJ1-6; 8 bases agree with TRBD1. The CDR3 is 15 residues long. Germline assignment: CDR1 MNHNS and CDR2 SASEGT. With V trimmed by 6 bases and J by 1 base, 2 bases remained unmatched. In DNA, the CDR3 is TGTGCCAGCAGGGACAGGGAATCCTATAATTCACCCCTCCACTTT. Its protein product is CASRDRESYNSPLHF.

V and J are TRBV19 and TRBJ2-7, with D possibly called TRBD1 or TRBD2 (6 bases each). Trimming removed 4 bases from V and 6 bases from J, with 19 bases in between. Germline V gene sequence: CDR1 LNHDA, CDR2 SQIVND (reference sequence). The CDR3 covers 15 residues. The CDR3 region is CASSTGTRGGVEQYF. In DNA form, the CDR3 reads TGTGCCAGTAGTACGGGGACACGAGGAGGGGTCGAGCAGTACTTC.

A single count supports this clone. The CDR3 DNA reads TGTGCCAGCAGCTTGGGAGGGGGGCGCCCCGGAAAACTGTTTTTT. It is translated as CASSLGGGRPGKLFF. J is TRBJ1-4 and V is TRBV5-6, with a tentative D call TRBD1 (6 bases). This CDR3 has 15 amino acids. Trimming stripped 0 bases from V and 10 bases from J, with 16 bases between. The germline CDR1 and CDR2 sequences are SGHDT and YYEEEE.

The gene calls are TRBV7-2 and TRBJ2-5; D is ambiguous. The CDR3 is made up of 14 amino acids. Germline CDR1 reads SGHTA; CDR2 reads FQGNSA. V was cut by 1 base and J by 4 bases, with 10 bases left in between. The CDR3 bases are TGTGCCAGCAGCTTAGTTTTGGTAGGAGAGACCCAGTACTTC. As protein: CASSLVLVGETQYF. The whole variable domain, filled in from reference TRBV7-2 and TRBJ2-5, reads GAGVSQSPSNKVTEKGKDVELRCDPISGHTALYWYRQSLGQGLEFLIYFQGNSAPDKSGLPSDRFSAERTGGSVSTLTIQRTQQEDSAVYLCASSLVLVGETQYFGPGTRLLVL.